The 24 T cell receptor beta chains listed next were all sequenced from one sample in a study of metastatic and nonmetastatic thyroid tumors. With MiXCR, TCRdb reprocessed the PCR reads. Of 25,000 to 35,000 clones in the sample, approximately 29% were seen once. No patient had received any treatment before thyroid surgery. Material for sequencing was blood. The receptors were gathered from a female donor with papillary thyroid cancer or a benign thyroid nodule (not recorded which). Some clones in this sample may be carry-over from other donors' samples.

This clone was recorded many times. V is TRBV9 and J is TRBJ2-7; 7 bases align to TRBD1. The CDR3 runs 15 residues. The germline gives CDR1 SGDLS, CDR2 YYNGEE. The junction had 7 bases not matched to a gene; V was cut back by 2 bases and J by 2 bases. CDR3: CASSVAPGQTYEQYF. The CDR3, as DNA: TGTGCCAGCAGCGTGGCTCCGGGACAGACCTACGAGCAGTACTTC.

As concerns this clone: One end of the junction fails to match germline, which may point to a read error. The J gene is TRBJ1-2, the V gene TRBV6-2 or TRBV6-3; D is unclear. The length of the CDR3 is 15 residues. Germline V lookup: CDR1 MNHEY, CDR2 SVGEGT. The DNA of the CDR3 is TGTGCCAGCAGGCGGGTACACGGGGAACTCTATGGCTACCCCTTC. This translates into CASRRVHGELYGYPF.

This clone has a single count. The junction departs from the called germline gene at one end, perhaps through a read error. The CDR3 bases are TGTGCCAGCAGCACAGTGTCTGGGGCCAGCGTCCTGACTTTC. Protein sequence: CASSTVSGASVLTF. J is TRBJ2-6 and V is TRBV9, with D possibly TRBD1 on 5 matching bases. In germline, CDR1 is SGDLS, CDR2 YYNGEE. This CDR3 spans 14 amino acids.

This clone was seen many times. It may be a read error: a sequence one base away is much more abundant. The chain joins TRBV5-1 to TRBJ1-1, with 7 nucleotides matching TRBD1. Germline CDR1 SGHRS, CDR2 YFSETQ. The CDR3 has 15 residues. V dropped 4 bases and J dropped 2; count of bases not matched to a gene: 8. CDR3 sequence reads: CASSRGQWANTEAFF. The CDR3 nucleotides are TGCGCCAGCAGCCGGGGACAGTGGGCAAACACTGAAGCTTTCTTT.

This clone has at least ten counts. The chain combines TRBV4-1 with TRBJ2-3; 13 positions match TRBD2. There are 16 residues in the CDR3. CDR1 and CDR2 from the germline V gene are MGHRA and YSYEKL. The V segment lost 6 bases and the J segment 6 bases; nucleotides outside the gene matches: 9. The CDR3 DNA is TGCGCCAGCAGTTTCACCGGGACTAGCGGGGCGGATACGCAGTATTTT. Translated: CASSFTGTSGADTQYF.

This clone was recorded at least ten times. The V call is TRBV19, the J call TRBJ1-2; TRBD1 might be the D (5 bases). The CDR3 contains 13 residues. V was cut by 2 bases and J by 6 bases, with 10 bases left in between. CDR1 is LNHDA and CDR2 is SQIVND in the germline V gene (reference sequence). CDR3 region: CASSIWGGNGYTF. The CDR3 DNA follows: TGTGCCAGTAGTATATGGGGCGGAAATGGCTACACCTTC.

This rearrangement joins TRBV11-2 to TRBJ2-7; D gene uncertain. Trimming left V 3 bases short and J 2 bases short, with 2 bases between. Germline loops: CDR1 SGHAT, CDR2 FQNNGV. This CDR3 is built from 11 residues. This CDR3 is CASSLTYEQYF. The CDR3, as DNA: TGTGCCAGCAGCTTGACCTACGAGCAGTACTTC. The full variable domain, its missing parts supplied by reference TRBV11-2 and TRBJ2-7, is EAGVAQSPRYKIIEKRQSVAFWCNPISGHATLYWYQQILGQGPKLLIQFQNNGVVDDSQLPKDRFSAERLKGVDSTLKIQPAKLEDSAVYLCASSLTYEQYFGPGTRLTVT.

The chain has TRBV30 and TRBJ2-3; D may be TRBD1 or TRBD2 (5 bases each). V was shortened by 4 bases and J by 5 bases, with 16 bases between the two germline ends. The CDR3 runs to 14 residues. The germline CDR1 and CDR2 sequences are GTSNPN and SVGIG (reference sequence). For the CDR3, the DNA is TGTGCCTGGAACCCGGGACCCTCCCAAGATACGCAGTATTTT. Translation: CAWNPGPSQDTQYF.

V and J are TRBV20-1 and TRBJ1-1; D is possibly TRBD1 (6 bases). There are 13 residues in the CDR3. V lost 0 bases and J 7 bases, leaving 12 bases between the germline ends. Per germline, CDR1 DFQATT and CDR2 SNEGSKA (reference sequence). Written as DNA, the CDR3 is TGCAGTGCTAGAGATTCCGGGGGCAATGAAGCTTTCTTT. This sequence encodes CSARDSGGNEAFF.

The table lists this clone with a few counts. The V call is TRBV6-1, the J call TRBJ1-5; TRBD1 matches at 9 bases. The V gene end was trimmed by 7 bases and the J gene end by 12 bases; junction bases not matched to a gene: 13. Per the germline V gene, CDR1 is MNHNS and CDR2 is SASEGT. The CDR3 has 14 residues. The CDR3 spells CASIRRQGGALQHF. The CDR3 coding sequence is TGTGCCAGCATCCGCAGACAGGGGGGGGCTCTCCAGCATTTT.

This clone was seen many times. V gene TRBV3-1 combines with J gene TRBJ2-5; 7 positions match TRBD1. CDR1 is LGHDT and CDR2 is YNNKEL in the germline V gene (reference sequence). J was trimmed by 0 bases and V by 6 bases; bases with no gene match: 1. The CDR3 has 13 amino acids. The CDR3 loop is CASRGTDQETQYF. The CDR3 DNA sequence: TGTGCCAGCAGGGGGACAGACCAAGAGACCCAGTACTTC.

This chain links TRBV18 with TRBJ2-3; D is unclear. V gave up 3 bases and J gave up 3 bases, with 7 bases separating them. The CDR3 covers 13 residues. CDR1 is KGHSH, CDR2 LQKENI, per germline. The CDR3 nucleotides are TGTGCCAGCTCACCCGGGTTGACAGATACGCAGTATTTT. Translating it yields CASSPGLTDTQYF.

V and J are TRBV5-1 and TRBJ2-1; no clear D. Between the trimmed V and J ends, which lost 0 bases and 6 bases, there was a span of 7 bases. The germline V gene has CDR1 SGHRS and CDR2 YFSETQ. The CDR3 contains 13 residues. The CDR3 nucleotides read TGCGCCAGCAGCTTGGCCTGGGGCAATGAGCAGTTCTTC. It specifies CASSLAWGNEQFF.

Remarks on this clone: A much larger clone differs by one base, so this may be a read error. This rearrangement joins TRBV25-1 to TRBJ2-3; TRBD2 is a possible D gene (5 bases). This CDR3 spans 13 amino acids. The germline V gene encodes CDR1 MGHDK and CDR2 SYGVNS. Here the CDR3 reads CASSGGRRDTKYF. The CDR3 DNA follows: TGTGCCAGCAGTGGAGGGCGGAGAGATACGAAGTATTTT.

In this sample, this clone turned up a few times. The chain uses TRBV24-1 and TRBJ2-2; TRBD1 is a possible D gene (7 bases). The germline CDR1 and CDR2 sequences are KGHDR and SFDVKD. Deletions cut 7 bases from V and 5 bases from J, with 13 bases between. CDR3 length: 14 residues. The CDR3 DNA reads TGTGCCACCAGAGACAGGGAGGAAACCGGGGAGCTGTTTTTT. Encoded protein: CATRDREETGELFF.

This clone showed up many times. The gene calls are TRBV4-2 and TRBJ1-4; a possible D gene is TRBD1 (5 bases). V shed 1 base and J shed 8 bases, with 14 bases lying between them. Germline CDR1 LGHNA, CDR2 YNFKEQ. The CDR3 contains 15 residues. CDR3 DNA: TGTGCCAGCAGCCAAGTCGGGGCTCCGGGAGAAAAACTGTTTTTT. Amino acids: CASSQVGAPGEKLFF.

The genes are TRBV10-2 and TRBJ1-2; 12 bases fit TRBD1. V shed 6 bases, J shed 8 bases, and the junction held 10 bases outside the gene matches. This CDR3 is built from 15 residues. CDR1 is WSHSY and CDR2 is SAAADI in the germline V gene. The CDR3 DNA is TGCGCCAGCAGAGCGGGACAGGGGGCGTTAAGGGGCTACACCTTC. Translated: CASRAGQGALRGYTF.

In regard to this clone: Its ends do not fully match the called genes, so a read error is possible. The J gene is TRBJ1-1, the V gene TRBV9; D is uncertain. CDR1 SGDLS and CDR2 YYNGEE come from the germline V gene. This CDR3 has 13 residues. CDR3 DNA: TGTGCCAGCAGCCCTTACATGAAAACTGAAGCTTTATTT. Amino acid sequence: CASSPYMKTEALF.

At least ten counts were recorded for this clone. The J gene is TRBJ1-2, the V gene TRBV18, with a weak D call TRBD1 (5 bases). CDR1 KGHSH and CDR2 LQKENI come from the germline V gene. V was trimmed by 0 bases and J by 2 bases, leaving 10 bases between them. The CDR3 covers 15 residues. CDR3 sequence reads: CASSPPNGGNYGYTF. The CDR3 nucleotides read TGTGCCAGCTCACCACCGAACGGGGGAAACTATGGCTACACCTTC.

CDR3 amino acids: CASSSGTSGTPYQETQYF. The DNA of the CDR3 is TGCGCCAGCAGCTCCGGGACTAGCGGGACCCCGTACCAAGAGACCCAGTACTTC. V usage is TRBV5-1 and J usage is TRBJ2-5; 13 bases are shared with TRBD2. V shed 3 bases and J 0 bases; nucleotides not matched to a gene: 8. Germline CDR1 and CDR2: SGHRS and YFSETQ. The CDR3 runs to 18 residues.

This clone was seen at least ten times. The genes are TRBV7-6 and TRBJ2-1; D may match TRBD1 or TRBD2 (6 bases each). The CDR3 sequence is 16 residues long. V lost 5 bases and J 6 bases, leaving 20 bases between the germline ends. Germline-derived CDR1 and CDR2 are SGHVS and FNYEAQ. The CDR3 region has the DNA TGTGCCAGCAGCCCCCTCAGGGGTGGGGGGTCCAATGAGCAGTTCTTC. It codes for CASSPLRGGGSNEQFF. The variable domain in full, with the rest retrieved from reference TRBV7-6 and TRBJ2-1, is GAGVSQSPRYKVTKRGQDVALRCDPISGHVSLYWYRQALGQGPEFLTYFNYEAQQDKSGLPNDRFSAERPEGSISTLTIQRTEQRDSAMYRCASSPLRGGGSNEQFFGPGTRLTVL.

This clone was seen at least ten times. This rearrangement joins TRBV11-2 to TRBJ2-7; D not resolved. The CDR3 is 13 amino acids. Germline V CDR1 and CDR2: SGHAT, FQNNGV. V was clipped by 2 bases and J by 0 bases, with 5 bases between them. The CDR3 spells CASSLSPSYEQYF. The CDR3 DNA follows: TGTGCCAGCAGCTTAAGTCCCTCCTACGAGCAGTACTTC.

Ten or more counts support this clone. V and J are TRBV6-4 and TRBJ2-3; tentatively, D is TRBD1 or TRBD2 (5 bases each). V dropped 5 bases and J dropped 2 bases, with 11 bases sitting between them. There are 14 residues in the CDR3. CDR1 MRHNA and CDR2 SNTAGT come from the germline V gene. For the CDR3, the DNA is TGTGCCAGCAGTTCGGGACCGACCACAGATACGCAGTATTTT. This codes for CASSSGPTTDTQYF.

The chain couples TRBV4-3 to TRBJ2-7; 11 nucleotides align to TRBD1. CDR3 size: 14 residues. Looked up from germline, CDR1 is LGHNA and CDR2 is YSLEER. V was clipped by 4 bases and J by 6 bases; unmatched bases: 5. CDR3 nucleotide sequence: TGCGCCAGCAGCCCGGACAGGGGGCATGCCGAGCAGTACTTC. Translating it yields CASSPDRGHAEQYF.